This note documents a single TCR beta chain sequence. The antigen is unknown. This sample was taken from a study of CD8+CD57+ T cells in acquired aplastic anemia. Study at large: Mean DNA quantity obtained from sorted CD4+ and CD8+ cells was around 2.9 ug. Regarding the study as a whole: Patients and controls turned out to have some 30 CD8+ CDR3 sequences in common.

The use of genomic DNA as template underpinned the TCR beta VDJ and CDR3 profiling. TCRdb re-called the reads with MiXCR, one entry per CDR3 protein. The sample records approximately 200,000 distinct CDR3 sequences, under 70% being singletons. CDR1 and CDR2 from the germline V gene are SEHNR and FQNEAQ (reference sequence). CDR3 size: 17 residues. V lost 2 bases to trimming and J lost 0 bases; unmatched junction nucleotides: 5. Sequenced material: sorted CD4+, CD8+, or CD8+CD57+ T cells (not recorded which) from PBMCs. The TCR was taken from a human donor with severe aplastic anemia or a healthy control (not recorded which). The chain couples TRBV7-9 to TRBJ2-3; 10 bases agree with TRBD2. CDR3 sequence reads: CASSLPGLAASTDTQYF. CDR3 nucleotide sequence: TGTGCCAGCAGCTTACCCGGACTAGCGGCTAGCACAGATACGCAGTATTTT.